Sequencing of this T cell receptor beta chain was carried out in a study of cytomegalovirus exposure and HLA in healthy donors. Study-wide findings and caveats: Published work reported that the classifier diagnosed cytomegalovirus status with high specificity and sensitivity.

Comments on this clone: Its antigen is not identified.

From germline, CDR1 is SGHTA and CDR2 FQGTGA. The V segment lost 0 bases and the J segment 5 bases; nucleotides outside the gene matches: 0. This CDR3 has 16 amino acids. PCR primers comprised 60 Vbeta and 13 Jbeta primers. Sequenced by immunoSEQ multiplex PCR; TCRdb stores in-frame clones only, minus some. Its clone listing holds tens of thousands of clones. The TCR was taken from a human donor in good health. The sequenced sample was PBMCs. V gene TRBV7-3 combines with J gene TRBJ2-2; 13 nucleotides match TRBD2. Written as DNA, the CDR3 is TGTGCCAGCAGCTTAACGGGACTAGCGGGGACCGGGGAGCTGTTTTTT. Translated, it gives CASSLTGLAGTGELFF.